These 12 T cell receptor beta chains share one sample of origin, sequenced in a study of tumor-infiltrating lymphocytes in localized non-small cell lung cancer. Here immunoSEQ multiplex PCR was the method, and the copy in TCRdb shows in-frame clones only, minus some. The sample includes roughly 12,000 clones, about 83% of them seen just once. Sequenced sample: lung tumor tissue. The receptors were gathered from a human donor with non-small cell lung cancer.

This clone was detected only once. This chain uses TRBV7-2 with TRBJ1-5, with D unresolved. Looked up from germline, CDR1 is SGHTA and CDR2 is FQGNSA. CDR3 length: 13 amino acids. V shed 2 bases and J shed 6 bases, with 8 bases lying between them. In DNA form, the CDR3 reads TGTGCCAGCAGCTTACAGGCCCGTCAGCCCCAGCATTTT. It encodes CASSLQARQPQHF. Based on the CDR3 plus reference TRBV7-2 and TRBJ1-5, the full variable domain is GAGVSQSPSNKVTEKGKDVELRCDPISGHTALYWYRQSLGQGLEFLIYFQGNSAPDKSGLPSDRFSAERTGGSVSTLTIQRTQQEDSAVYLCASSLQARQPQHFGDGTRLSIL.

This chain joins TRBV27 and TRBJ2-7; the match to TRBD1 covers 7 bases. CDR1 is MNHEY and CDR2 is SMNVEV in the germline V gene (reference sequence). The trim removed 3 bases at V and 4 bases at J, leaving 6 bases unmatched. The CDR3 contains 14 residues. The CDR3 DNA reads TGTGCCAGCAGTTTCGCCAGGGGGAGATACGAGCAGTACTTC. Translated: CASSFARGRYEQYF.

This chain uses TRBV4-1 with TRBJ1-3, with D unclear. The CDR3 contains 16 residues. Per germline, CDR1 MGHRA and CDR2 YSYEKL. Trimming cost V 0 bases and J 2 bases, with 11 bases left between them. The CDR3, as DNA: TGCGCCAGCAGCCAAGACTTCTCCGGGGCTGGAAACACCATATATTTT. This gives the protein CASSQDFSGAGNTIYF.

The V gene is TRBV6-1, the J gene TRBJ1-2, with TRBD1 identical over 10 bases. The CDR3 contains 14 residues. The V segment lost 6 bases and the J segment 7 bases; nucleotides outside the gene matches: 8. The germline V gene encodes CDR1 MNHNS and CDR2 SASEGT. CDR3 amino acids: CASRTGGKLGGYTF. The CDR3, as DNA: TGTGCCAGCAGGACAGGGGGCAAGTTAGGTGGCTACACCTTC.

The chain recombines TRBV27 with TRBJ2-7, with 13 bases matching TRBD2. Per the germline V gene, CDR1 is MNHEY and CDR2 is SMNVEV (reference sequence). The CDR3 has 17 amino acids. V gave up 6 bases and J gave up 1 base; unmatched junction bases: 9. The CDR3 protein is CASSLTSGRRGSYEQYF. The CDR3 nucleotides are TGTGCCAGCAGCCTGACTAGCGGGAGGAGGGGGTCCTACGAGCAGTACTTC.

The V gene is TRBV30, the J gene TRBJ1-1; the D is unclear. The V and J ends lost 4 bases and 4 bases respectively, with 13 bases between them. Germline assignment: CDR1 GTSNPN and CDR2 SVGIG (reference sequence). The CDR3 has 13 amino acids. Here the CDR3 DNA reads TGTGCCTGGAACGTGGGCGTGAGCACTGAAGCTTTCTTT. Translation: CAWNVGVSTEAFF. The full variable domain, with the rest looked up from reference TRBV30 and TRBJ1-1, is SQTIHQWPATLVQPVGSPLSLECTVEGTSNPNLYWYRQAAGRGLQLLFYSVGIGQISSEVPQNLSASRPQDRQFILSSKKLLLSDSGFYLCAWNVGVSTEAFFGQGTRLTVV.

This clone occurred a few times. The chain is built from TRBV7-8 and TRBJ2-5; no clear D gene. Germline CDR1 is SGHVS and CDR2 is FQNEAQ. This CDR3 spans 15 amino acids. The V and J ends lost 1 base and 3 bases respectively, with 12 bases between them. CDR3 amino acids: CASSLVRTGEETQYF. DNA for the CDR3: TGTGCCAGCAGCTTAGTAAGGACCGGCGAAGAGACCCAGTACTTC.

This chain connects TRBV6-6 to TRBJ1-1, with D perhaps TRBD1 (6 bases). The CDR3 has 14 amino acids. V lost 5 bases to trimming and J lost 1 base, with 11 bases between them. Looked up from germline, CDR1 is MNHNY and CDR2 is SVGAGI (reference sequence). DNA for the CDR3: TGTGCCAGCAGTACACGACAGGCGAACACTGAAGCTTTCTTT. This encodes CASSTRQANTEAFF.

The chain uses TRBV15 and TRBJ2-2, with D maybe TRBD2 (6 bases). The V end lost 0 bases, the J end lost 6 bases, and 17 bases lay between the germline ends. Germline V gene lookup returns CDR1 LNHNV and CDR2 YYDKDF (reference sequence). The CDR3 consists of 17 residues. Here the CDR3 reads CATSRDITASEAGELFF. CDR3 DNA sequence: TGTGCCACCAGCAGAGATATCACGGCTAGCGAGGCCGGGGAGCTGTTTTTT.

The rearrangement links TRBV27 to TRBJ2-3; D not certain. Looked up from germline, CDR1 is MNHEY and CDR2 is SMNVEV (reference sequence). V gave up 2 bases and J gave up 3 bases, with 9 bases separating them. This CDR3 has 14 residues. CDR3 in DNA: TGTGCCAGCAGTTTAGCTACGGGTACAGATACGCAGTATTTT. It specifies CASSLATGTDTQYF.

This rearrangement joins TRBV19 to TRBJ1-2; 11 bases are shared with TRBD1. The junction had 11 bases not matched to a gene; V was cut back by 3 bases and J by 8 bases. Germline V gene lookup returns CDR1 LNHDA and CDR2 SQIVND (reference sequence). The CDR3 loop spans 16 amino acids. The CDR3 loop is CASSIGTGQGAGGYTF. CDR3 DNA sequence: TGTGCCAGTAGTATCGGGACTGGACAGGGGGCAGGAGGCTACACCTTC.

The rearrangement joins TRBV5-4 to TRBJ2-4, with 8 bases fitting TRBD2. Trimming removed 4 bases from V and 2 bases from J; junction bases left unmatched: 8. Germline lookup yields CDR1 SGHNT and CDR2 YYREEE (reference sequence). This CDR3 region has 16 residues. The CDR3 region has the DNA TGTGCCAGCAGCCGGGAGGGGGTGGGAACCAAAAACATTCAGTACTTC. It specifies CASSREGVGTKNIQYF.